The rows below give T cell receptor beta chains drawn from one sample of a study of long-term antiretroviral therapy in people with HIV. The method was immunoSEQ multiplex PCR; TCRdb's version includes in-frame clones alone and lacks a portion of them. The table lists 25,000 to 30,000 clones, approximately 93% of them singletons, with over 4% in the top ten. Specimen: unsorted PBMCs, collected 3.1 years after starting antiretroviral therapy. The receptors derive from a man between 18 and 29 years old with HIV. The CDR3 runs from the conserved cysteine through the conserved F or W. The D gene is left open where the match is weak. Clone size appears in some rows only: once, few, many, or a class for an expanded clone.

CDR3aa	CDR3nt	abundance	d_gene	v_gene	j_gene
CSVVLANTGELFF	TGCAGCGTTGTCCTAGCGAACACCGGGGAGCTGTTTTTT	-	-	TRBV29-1	TRBJ2-2
CASSQDDGRWTPQHF	TGCGCCAGCAGCCAAGACGACGGTAGGTGGACGCCCCAGCATTTT	medium-sized	-	TRBV4-1	TRBJ1-5
CASSQDRAGNRKLFF	TGTGCCAGCAGCCAAGATCGGGCAGGTAACCGGAAACTGTTTTTT	-	-	TRBV4-2	TRBJ1-4
CASSLRGPNTNTEAFF	TGTGCCAGCAGCTTACGGGGCCCCAACACGAACACTGAAGCTTTCTTT	-	-	TRBV7-8	TRBJ1-1
CASKPPGQINIQYF	TGTGCCAGCAAGCCCCCAGGACAAATAAACATTCAGTACTTC	-	-	TRBV6-5	TRBJ2-4
CASILHGTGGLAFF	TGTGCCAGCATCCTCCACGGGACAGGGGGGTTGGCTTTCTTT	-	TRBD1	TRBV11-2	TRBJ1-1
CASSLGGQQFF	TGCGCCAGCAGCTTGGGGGGACAACAGTTCTTC	once	-	TRBV5-1	TRBJ2-1
CASSPEQGNHEQYF	TGTGCCAGCTCACCAGAACAGGGGAACCACGAGCAGTACTTC	-	TRBD1	TRBV18	TRBJ2-7
CASSLVAGVYEQYF	TGTGCCAGCAGCTTAGTAGCGGGAGTCTACGAGCAGTACTTC	-	TRBD2	TRBV7-6	TRBJ2-7
CASSLQGAGNSPLHF	TGCGCCAGCAGCCTACAGGGGGCAGGTAATTCACCCCTCCACTTT	-	TRBD1	TRBV4-1	TRBJ1-6
CASSPTGYEQYF	TGTGCCAGCAGCCCCACCGGGTACGAGCAGTACTTC	-	-	TRBV7-2	TRBJ2-7
CASSSLDREVNQPQHF	TGTGCCAGCAGCTCATTGGACAGGGAGGTCAATCAGCCCCAGCATTTT	-	TRBD1	TRBV7-9	TRBJ1-5
CASSAAPIGQGRGVTEAFF	TGTGCCAGCAGCGCGGCTCCGATCGGACAGGGAAGGGGGGTCACTGAAGCTTTCTTT	once	TRBD1	TRBV11-2	TRBJ1-1
CASSQAPGGEQYF	TGCGCCAGCAGCCAAGCTCCCGGGGGCGAGCAGTACTTC	-	-	TRBV4-3	TRBJ2-7
CASSWTQGQGGIEAFF	TGCGCCAGCAGCTGGACTCAAGGACAGGGGGGAATTGAAGCTTTCTTT	-	TRBD1	TRBV5-1	TRBJ1-1
CASSLGRGLQGAAYEQYF	TGTGCCAGCAGCTTAGGGCGCGGGCTACAGGGGGCGGCCTACGAGCAGTACTTC	-	TRBD1	TRBV5-6	TRBJ2-7
CASSLVEQGADEQYF	TGTGCCAGCAGCTTAGTGGAGCAGGGGGCCGACGAGCAGTACTTC	few	TRBD1	TRBV7-9	TRBJ2-7
CASSPELRANYGYTF	TGTGCCAGCTCACCGGAACTCCGAGCTAACTATGGCTACACCTTC	-	-	TRBV18	TRBJ1-2
CASTVAGGTGNEQFF	TGCGCCAGCACTGTAGCGGGGGGCACCGGGAATGAGCAGTTCTTC	-	TRBD2	TRBV5-1	TRBJ2-1
CAITREATGELFF	TGTGCCATCACTCGGGAGGCCACCGGGGAGCTGTTTTTT	-	TRBD2	TRBV10-3	TRBJ2-2
CAISESPALLGYGYTF	TGTGCCATCAGTGAGTCGCCAGCCCTACTTGGCTATGGCTACACCTTC	-	-	TRBV10-3	TRBJ1-2
CASSRPGLMNNEQFF	TGTGCCAGCAGCCGTCCGGGACTAATGAACAATGAGCAGTTCTTC	-	TRBD2	TRBV7-6	TRBJ2-1
CASSETVTGRETQYF	TGTGCCAGCAGCGAGACTGTGACAGGGCGGGAGACCCAGTACTTC	-	TRBD1	TRBV5-6	TRBJ2-5
CASSFRGNEQFF	TGTGCCAGCAGCTTTCGTGGTAATGAGCAGTTCTTC	-	-	TRBV5-5	TRBJ2-1
CIIQGADGYTF	TGCATAATCCAGGGGGCGGATGGCTACACCTTC	-	TRBD1	TRBV20-1	TRBJ1-2
CATSRLAGFETQYF	TGTGCCACCAGCAGACTAGCGGGATTTGAGACCCAGTACTTC	-	TRBD2	TRBV15	TRBJ2-5
CASSSGQGYYEQYF	TGTGCCAGCAGCTCTGGGCAGGGGTACTACGAGCAGTACTTC	-	-	TRBV5-6	TRBJ2-7
CASSLGQAQGEQFF	TGTGCCAGCAGCCTTGGACAGGCCCAGGGTGAGCAGTTCTTC	-	TRBD1	TRBV7-9	TRBJ2-1
CASSENTGDGNTIYF	TGTGCCAGCAGTGAAAATACAGGGGATGGAAACACCATATATTTT	-	TRBD1	TRBV6-1	TRBJ1-3
CASSSDRPEAFF	TGTGCCAGCAGCTCGGACAGGCCTGAAGCTTTCTTT	-	TRBD1	TRBV7-8	TRBJ1-1
CASRDGDTEAFF	TGTGCCAGTAGGGACGGGGACACTGAAGCTTTCTTT	-	-	TRBV19	TRBJ1-1
CASSSLFVGEGEGYTF	TGTGCCAGCAGCTCCCTTTTCGTAGGGGAGGGTGAAGGCTACACCTTC	-	-	TRBV7-2	TRBJ1-2
CASSVAGGNEQFF	TGTGCCAGCAGCGTAGCTGGGGGAAATGAGCAGTTCTTC	-	-	TRBV9	TRBJ2-1
CASSLGDRASEF	TGTGCCAGCAGCTTGGGGGACCGCGCAAGTGAGTTT	few	-	TRBV5-6	TRBJ1-3
CASSLSESSYNEQFF	TGTGCCAGCAGCTTATCAGAGAGCTCCTACAATGAGCAGTTCTTC	once	-	TRBV7-3	TRBJ2-1
CASSSTKGVNEQFF	TGTGCCAGCAGCTCCACTAAAGGGGTTAATGAGCAGTTCTTC	-	-	TRBV7-9	TRBJ2-1
CASSRWGQETQYF	TGTGCCAGCAGTCGATGGGGGCAAGAGACCCAGTACTTC	-	-	TRBV27	TRBJ2-5
CASSPYRSGEQYF	TGTGCCAGCAGCCCCTACCGGTCTGGGGAGCAGTACTTC	-	-	TRBV7-2	TRBJ2-7
CASSQGGTQYF	TGTGCCAGCAGCCAGGGGGGGACCCAGTACTTC	-	-	TRBV7-9	TRBJ2-5
CASSYRFEELGEQYF	TGTGCCAGCAGTTACAGGTTTGAGGAACTGGGAGAGCAGTACTTC	once	-	TRBV6-5	TRBJ2-7
CASSLGGSNQPQHF	TGTGCCAGCAGCCTAGGGGGGAGCAATCAGCCCCAGCATTTT	-	-	TRBV27	TRBJ1-5
CASSSLALAAETQYF	TGTGCCAGCAGTTCCCTCGCTTTGGCCGCGGAGACCCAGTACTTC	-	-	TRBV6-6	TRBJ2-5
CASSTSSRGSSSYEQYF	TGTGCCAGCAGTACTAGCTCCAGGGGATCGAGCTCCTACGAGCAGTACTTC	-	-	TRBV27	TRBJ2-7
CASSQSPLGAGISPGNTIYF	TGTGCCAGCAGCCAAAGTCCCCTGGGGGCAGGTATATCCCCTGGAAACACCATATATTTT	-	-	TRBV4-2	TRBJ1-3
CASSPAGSTEAFF	TGTGCCAGCAGCCCAGCAGGGTCCACTGAAGCTTTCTTT	-	-	TRBV7-9	TRBJ1-1
CASSLEGQRSNQPQHF	TGTGCCAGCAGCTTGGAAGGACAACGCAGCAATCAGCCCCAGCATTTT	-	-	TRBV5-5	TRBJ1-5
CASGREAADGYTF	TGCGCCAGCGGCAGAGAGGCCGCCGACGGCTACACCTTC	-	-	TRBV10-1	TRBJ1-2
CASSPRGQGQGEQYF	TGTGCCAGCTCACCACGGGGACAGGGACAGGGTGAGCAGTACTTC	-	TRBD1	TRBV18	TRBJ2-7
CASSPGAAYQETQYF	TGTGCCAGCAGCCCAGGGGCGGCCTACCAAGAGACCCAGTACTTC	-	-	TRBV7-2	TRBJ2-5
CASMPTLNTEAFF	TGTGCCAGCATGCCCACCCTGAACACTGAAGCTTTCTTT	-	-	TRBV6-6	TRBJ1-1